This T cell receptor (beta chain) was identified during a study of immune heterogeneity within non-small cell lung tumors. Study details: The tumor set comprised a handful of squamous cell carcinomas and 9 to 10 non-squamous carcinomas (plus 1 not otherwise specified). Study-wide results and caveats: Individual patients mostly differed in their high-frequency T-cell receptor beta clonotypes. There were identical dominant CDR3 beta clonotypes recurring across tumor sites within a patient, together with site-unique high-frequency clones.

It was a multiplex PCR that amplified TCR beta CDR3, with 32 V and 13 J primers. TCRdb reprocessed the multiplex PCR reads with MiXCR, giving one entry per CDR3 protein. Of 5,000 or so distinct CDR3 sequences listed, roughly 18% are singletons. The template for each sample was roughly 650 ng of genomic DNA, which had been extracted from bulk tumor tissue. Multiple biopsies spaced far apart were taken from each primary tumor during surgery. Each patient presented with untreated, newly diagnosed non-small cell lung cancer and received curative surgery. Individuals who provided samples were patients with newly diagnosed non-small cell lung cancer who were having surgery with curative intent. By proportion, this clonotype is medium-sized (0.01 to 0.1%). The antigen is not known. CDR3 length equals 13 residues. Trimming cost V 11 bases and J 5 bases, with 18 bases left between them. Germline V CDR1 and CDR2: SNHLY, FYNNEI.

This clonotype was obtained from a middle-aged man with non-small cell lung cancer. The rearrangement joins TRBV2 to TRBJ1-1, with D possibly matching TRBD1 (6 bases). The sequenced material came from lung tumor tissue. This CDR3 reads CAGSKQGRTEAFF. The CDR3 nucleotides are TGTGCCGGCTCGAAACAGGGAAGGACTGAAGCTTTCTTT.